This T cell receptor beta chain was observed in a study of cytomegalovirus exposure and HLA in healthy donors. Study results and limitations: Presence/absence analyses supposed approximately even sequencing depth among donors. Over 150 TCR beta chains were listed as cytomegalovirus-associated.

Notes on this clone: Its antigen is not identified. One end of the junction varies from germline; a read error may be responsible.

The primer mix had 60 Vbeta and 13 Jbeta primers. The protocol was immunoSEQ multiplex PCR, while the TCRdb copy is restricted to in-frame clones and leaves out a portion. The data show approximately 150,000 clones, approximately 82% seen once. Germline V gene data show CDR1 as MNHEY and CDR2 as SVGAGI. The CDR3 consists of 14 residues. This TCR was recovered from a man younger than 30 in good health and CMV-seropositive. Sequencing was performed on PBMCs. The rearrangement joins TRBV6-5 to TRBJ1-2; tentatively, D is TRBD1 (6 bases). CDR3 loop: CASSYINRDYGYPF. DNA for the CDR3: TGTGCCAGCAGTTACATTAACAGGGATTATGGCTACCCCTTC.